This T cell receptor beta chain was obtained from a study of Ad26.COV2.S vaccination and SARS-CoV-2 variants. Findings of the study overall: Similar non-spike TCR breadth was seen in vaccine and placebo recipients. Spike-specific TCR breadth was greater in vaccine than placebo recipients.

Worth noting for this clone: Its target is unknown.

The treatment denotes: around 19 received Ad26.COV2.S at low or high dose, single or two shots; roughly five received placebo; per-sample allocation not given. Day 63 after the first vaccine or placebo injection was the time point for sampling. Aged 18-55 years, donor was enrolled in Boston in about 2020. Clones were sequenced by immunoSEQ multiplex PCR, and TCRdb holds only the in-frame ones, with some missing. The sample comprises a few hundred thousand clones, about 87% of which are singletons, and about 3.1% rests with the top ten. The specimen was peripheral blood, collected in a trial of Ad26.COV2.S vaccine versus placebo. This sequence originates from a person aged 18 to 59 who received the Ad26.COV2.S COVID-19 vaccine or a placebo.

CDR3 nucleotides: TGTGCCAGCAGTTCCCTCGGACAGTTAACTGAAGCTTTCTTT. Its protein product is CASSSLGQLTEAFF. This chain joins TRBV6-5 and TRBJ1-1; D is perhaps TRBD1 (6 bases). The CDR3 contains 14 residues. Trimming pared 4 bases from V and 5 bases from J, leaving 14 bases between. Germline-derived CDR1 and CDR2 are MNHEY and SVGAGI.